This TCR beta chain was sequenced during a study of T cells in Graves' hyperthyroidism and ophthalmopathy. General study points: Ophthalmopathy was told apart from stable hyperthyroidism by a 13 V-J model.

The TCR beta CDR3 regions underwent amplification using RNA transcripts as the source. The HTBI primer set served for first-round RT-PCR of the TCR CDR3. In TCRdb, the multiplex PCR reads were re-called with MiXCR into one record per CDR3 protein. This repertoire shows some 300,000 distinct CDR3 sequences, approximately 14% found once; its top ten account for under 8%. Hyperthyroidism in the patients, aged 18 to 65, was newly diagnosed and under 2 months in duration. This clonotype occurred a few times. Its antigen is unidentified. The source material was blood. The source of this sequence is a woman in her thirties or forties with Graves' hyperthyroidism.

As DNA, the CDR3 is TGTGCCAGCAGTTTAATGGGGTGGCGGAAACCGAACACCGGGGAGCTGTTTTTT. Its protein is CASSLMGWRKPNTGELFF. The V and J genes are TRBV28 and TRBJ2-2; D is undetermined. With 2 bases removed from V and 0 bases from J, the gap between germline ends came to 16 bases. Germline V gene sequence: CDR1 MDHEN, CDR2 SYDVKM. There are 18 residues in the CDR3.